The present TCR beta chain was sequenced within a study of siplizumab effects on memory and regulatory T cells. Some clones are missing from TCRdb's copy, which holds only in-frame ones; the method was immunoSEQ multiplex PCR. Here the sample spans roughly 100,000 clones, about 93% being singletons. Sequenced material: CD4+ T cells sorted from blood. The receptor was isolated from a human donor in good health.

In DNA form, the CDR3 reads TGCGCCAGCAGCTTGGCAGGGGCCGCATTGAATGAAAAACTGTTTTTT. Its translation: CASSLAGAALNEKLFF. The chain recombines TRBV5-1 with TRBJ1-4; TRBD1 is a possible D gene (6 bases). CDR3 length equals 16 residues. Trimming left V 0 bases short and J 5 bases short, with 14 bases between. Germline V lookup: CDR1 SGHRS, CDR2 YFSETQ.